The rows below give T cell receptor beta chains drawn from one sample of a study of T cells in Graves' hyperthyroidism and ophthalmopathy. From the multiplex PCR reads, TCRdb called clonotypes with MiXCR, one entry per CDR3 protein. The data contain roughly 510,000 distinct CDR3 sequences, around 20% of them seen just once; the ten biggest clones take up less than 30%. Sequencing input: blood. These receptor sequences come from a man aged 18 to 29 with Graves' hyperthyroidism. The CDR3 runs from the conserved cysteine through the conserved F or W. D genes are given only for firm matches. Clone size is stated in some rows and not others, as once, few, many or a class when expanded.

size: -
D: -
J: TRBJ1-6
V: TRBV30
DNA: TGTGCCTGGACCCGAAAGGAAACTTCACCCCTCCACTTT
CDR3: CAWTRKETSPLHF

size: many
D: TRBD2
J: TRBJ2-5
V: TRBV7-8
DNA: TGTGCCAGCCCACCTAACGTCCGGACTAGCTTGGAGACCCAGTACTTC
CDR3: CASPPNVRTSLETQYF

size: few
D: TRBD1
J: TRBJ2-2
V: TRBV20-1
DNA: TGCAGTGCTAGAGAGGGACAGGGGATCGGGGAGCTGTTTTTT
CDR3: CSAREGQGIGELFF

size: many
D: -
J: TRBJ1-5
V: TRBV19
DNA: TGTGCCAGTAGTATAGAACAGAATAGCAATCAGCCCCAGCATTTT
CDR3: CASSIEQNSNQPQHF

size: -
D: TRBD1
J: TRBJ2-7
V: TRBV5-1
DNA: TGCGCCAGCAGCCGAATGACAGGGGACACCTACGAGCAGTACTTC
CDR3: CASSRMTGDTYEQYF

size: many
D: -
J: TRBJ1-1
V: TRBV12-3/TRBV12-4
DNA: TGTGCCAGCAGTTCATGGGACCTGAACACTGAAGCTTTCTTT
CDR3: CASSSWDLNTEAFF

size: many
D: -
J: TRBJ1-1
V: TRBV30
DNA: TGTGCCTGGAGACGTCCGGGGGCGCTGGACACTGAAGCTTTCTTT
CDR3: CAWRRPGALDTEAFF

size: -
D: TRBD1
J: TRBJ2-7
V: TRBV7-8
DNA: TGTGCCAGCAGCTTAGGGACAGGGCGCTTTTACGAGCAGTACTTC
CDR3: CASSLGTGRFYEQYF

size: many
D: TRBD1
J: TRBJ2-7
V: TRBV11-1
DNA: TGTGCCAGCAGCTTATTCTCCGGGACAGGGGCTCACTACGAGCAGTACTTC
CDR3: CASSLFSGTGAHYEQYF

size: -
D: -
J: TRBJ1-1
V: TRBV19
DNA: TGTGCCAGTAGTATAGGAGGGGGTCGCGTCACTGAAGCTTTCTTT
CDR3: CASSIGGGRVTEAFF

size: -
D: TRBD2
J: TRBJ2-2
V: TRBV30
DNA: TGTGCCTGGAGTGGGACGACTAGCGGGAGGGACACCGGGGAGCTGTTTTTT
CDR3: CAWSGTTSGRDTGELFF

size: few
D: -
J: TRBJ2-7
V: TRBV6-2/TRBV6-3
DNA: TGTGCCAGCAGTTACGTTTCGGGAAGCCCTCGATCCTACGAGCAGTACTTC
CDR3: CASSYVSGSPRSYEQYF

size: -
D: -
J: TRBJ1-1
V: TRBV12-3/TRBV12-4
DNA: TGTGCCAGCAGTTTTTCGGGCATGCTGAACACTGAAGCTTTCTTT
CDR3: CASSFSGMLNTEAFF

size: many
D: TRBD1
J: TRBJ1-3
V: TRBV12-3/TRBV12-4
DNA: TGTGCCAGCAGTTTAGGGACAGGTGCTGGAAACACCATATATTTT
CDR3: CASSLGTGAGNTIYF

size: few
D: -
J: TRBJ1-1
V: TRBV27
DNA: TGTGCCAGCGCTAGGGGGGGGAGACGTGAAGCTTTCTTT
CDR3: CASARGGRREAFF

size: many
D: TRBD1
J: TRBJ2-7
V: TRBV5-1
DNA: TGCGCCAGCAGAAATTGGGGACAGGCGGACGAGCAGTACTTC
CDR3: CASRNWGQADEQYF

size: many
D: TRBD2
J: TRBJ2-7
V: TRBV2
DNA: TGTGCCAGTGCTGCTAGCGGGGTGCTCGAGCAGTACTTC
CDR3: CASAASGVLEQYF

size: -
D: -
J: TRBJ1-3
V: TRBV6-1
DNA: TGTGCCAGCAGTGAAGACCCACCGGCTGGAAACACCATATATTTT
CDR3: CASSEDPPAGNTIYF

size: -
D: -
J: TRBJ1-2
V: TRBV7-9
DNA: TGTGCCAGCAGCTTAGGAGGGGCGGTAGGGAGTGGCTACACCTTC
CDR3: CASSLGGAVGSGYTF

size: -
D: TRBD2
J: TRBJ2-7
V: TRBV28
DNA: TGTGCCAGCATCGCGGGGGCCTACGAGCAGTACTTC
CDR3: CASIAGAYEQYF

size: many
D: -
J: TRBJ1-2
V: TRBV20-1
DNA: TGCAGTGCTTATGCTAACTATGGCTACACCTTC
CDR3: CSAYANYGYTF

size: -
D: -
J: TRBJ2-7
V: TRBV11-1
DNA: TGTGCCAGCAGCTTAGTTGGATACGGTTCCTCCTACGAGCAGTACTTC
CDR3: CASSLVGYGSSYEQYF

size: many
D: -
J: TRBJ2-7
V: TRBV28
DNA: TGTGCTAGCAGTTCCTTCCGCACGGTATCCTCCTACGAGCAGTACTTC
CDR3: CASSSFRTVSSYEQYF

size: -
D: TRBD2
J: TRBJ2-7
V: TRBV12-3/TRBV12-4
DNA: TGTGCCAGCAGACCTCTACTAGCGGGAGTTGGAGAGCAGTACTTC
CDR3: CASRPLLAGVGEQYF

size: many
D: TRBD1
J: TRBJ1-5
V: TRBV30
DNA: TGTGCCTGGAGCAGGGGGAGTGGAAATCAGCCCCAGCATTTT
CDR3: CAWSRGSGNQPQHF

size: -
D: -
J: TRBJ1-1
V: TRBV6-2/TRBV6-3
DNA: TGTGCCAGCAAACACCACACTGAAGCTTTCTTT
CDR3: CASKHHTEAFF

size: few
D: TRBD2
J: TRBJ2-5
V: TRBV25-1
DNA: TGTGCCAGCAGTGAATCGGGGGGTGGAGGGAAAGAGACCCAGTACTTC
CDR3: CASSESGGGGKETQYF

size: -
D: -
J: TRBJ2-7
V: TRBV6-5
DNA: TGTGCCAGCAGTTTGCAGATGTCCTACGAGCAGTACTTC
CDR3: CASSLQMSYEQYF

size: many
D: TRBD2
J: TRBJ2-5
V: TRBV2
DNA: TGTGCCAGTCGGGGGGGACTAGCGAAGTACCAAGAGACCCAGTACTTC
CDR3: CASRGGLAKYQETQYF